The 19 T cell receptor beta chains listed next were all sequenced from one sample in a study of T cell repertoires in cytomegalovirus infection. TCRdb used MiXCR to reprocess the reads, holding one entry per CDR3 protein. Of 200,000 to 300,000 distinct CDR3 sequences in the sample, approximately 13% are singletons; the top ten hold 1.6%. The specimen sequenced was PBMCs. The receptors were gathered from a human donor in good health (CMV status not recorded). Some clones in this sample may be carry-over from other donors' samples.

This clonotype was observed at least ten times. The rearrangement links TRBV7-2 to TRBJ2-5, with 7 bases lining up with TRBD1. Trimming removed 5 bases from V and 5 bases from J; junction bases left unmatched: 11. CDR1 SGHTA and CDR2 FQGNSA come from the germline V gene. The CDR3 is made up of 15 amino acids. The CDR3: CASSPRGHREETQYF. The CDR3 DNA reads TGTGCCAGCAGCCCGAGGGGGCATAGAGAGGAGACCCAGTACTTC.

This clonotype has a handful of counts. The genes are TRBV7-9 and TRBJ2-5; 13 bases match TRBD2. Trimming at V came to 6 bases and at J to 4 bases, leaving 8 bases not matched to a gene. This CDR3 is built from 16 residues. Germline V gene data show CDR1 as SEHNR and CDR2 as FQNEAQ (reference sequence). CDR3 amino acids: CASSPDRLAGGETQYF. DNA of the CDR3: TGTGCCAGCAGTCCCGATCGACTAGCGGGAGGAGAGACCCAGTACTTC. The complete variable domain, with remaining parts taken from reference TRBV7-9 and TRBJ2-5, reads DTGVSQNPRHKITKRGQNVTFRCDPISEHNRLYWYRQTLGQGPEFLTYFQNEAQLEKSRLLSDRFSAERPKGSFSTLEIQRTEQGDSAMYLCASSPDRLAGGETQYFGPGTRLLVL.

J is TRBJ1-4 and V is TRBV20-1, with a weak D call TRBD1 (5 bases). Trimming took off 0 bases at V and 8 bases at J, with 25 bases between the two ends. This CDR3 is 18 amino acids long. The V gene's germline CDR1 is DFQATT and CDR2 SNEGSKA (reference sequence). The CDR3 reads CSARDSQPKLGGWEKLFF. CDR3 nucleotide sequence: TGCAGTGCTAGAGATTCTCAACCCAAACTCGGGGGATGGGAAAAACTGTTTTTT.

The CDR3 bases are TGTGCCACCAGACCCGGGACAGGGGGGCTCCTTGCTTCCTACGAGCAGTACTTC. Its protein product is CATRPGTGGLLASYEQYF. The chain links TRBV24-1 to TRBJ2-7, with 11 bases identical to TRBD1. CDR3 size: 18 residues. Germline V lookup: CDR1 KGHDR, CDR2 SFDVKD. Losses at the gene ends were 7 bases for V and 1 base for J; bases not matched to a gene: 14.

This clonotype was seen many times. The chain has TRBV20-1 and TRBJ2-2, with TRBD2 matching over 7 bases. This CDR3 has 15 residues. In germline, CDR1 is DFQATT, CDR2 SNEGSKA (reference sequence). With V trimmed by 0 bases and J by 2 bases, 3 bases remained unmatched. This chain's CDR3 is CSARDTGGNTGELFF. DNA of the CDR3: TGCAGTGCTAGAGATACGGGAGGAAACACCGGGGAGCTGTTTTTT.

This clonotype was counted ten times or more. CDR3 residues: CASKKRGTGSSYEQYF. The DNA of the CDR3 is TGTGCCAGCAAGAAAAGAGGGACAGGGAGCTCCTACGAGCAGTACTTC. The chain carries TRBV6-2 or TRBV6-3 and TRBJ2-7; TRBD1 matches 9 bases. The germline gives CDR1 MNHEY, CDR2 SVGEGT. The CDR3 runs to 16 residues. V lost 7 bases to trimming and J lost 0 bases; unmatched junction nucleotides: 10.

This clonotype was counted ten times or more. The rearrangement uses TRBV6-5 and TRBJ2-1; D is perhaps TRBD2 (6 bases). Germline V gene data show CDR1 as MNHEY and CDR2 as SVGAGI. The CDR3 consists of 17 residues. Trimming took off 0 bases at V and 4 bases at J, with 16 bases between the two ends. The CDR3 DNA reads TGTGCCAGCAGTTACTCGGAAGGTGTTAGCGGATACAATGAGCAGTTCTTC. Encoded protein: CASSYSEGVSGYNEQFF.

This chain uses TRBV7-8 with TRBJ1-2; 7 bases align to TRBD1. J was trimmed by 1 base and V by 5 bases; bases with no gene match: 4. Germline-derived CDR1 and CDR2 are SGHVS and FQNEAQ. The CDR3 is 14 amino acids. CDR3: CASSPGQRNYGYTF. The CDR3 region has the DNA TGTGCCAGCAGCCCGGGACAGCGTAACTATGGCTACACCTTC. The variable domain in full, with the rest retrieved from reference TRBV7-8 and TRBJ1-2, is GAGVSQSPRYKVAKRGQDVALRCDPISGHVSLFWYQQALGQGPEFLTYFQNEAQLDKSGLPSDRFFAERPEGSVSTLKIQRTQQEDSAVYLCASSPGQRNYGYTFGSGTRLTVV.

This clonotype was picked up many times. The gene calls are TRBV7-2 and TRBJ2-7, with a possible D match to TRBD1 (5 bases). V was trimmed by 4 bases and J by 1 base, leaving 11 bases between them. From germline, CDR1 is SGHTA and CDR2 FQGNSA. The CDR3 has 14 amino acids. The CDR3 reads CASSYDRISYEQYF. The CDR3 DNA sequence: TGTGCCAGCAGCTACGACAGAATTTCCTACGAGCAGTACTTC. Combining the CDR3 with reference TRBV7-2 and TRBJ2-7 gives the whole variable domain GAGVSQSPSNKVTEKGKDVELRCDPISGHTALYWYRQSLGQGLEFLIYFQGNSAPDKSGLPSDRFSAERTGGSVSTLTIQRTQQEDSAVYLCASSYDRISYEQYFGPGTRLTVT.

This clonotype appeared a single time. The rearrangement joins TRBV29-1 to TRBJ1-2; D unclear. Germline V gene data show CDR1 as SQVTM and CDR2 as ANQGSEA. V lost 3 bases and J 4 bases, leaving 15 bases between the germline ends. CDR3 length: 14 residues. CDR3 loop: CSVDGESTPYGYTF. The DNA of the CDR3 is TGCAGCGTTGATGGAGAATCTACCCCCTATGGCTACACCTTC.

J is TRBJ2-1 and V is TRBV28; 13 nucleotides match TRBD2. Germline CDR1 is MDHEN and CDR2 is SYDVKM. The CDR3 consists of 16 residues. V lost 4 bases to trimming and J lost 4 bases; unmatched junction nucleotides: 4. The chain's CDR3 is CASSWTSGSDYNEQFF. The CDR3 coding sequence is TGTGCCAGCAGTTGGACTAGCGGGAGTGATTACAATGAGCAGTTCTTC.

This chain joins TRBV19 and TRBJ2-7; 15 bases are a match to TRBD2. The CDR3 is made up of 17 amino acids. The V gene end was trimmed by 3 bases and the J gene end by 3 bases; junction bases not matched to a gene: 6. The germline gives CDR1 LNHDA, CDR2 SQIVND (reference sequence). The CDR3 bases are TGTGCCAGTAGTATGGGGACTAGCGGGAGGCCAGGCTACGAGCAGTACTTC. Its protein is CASSMGTSGRPGYEQYF.

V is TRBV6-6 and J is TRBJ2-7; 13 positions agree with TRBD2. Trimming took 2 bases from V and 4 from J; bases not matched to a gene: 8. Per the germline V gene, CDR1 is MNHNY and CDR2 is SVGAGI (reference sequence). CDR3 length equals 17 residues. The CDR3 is CASSYPPGLAGKYEQYF. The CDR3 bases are TGTGCCAGCAGTTACCCCCCGGGACTAGCGGGAAAGTACGAGCAGTACTTC.

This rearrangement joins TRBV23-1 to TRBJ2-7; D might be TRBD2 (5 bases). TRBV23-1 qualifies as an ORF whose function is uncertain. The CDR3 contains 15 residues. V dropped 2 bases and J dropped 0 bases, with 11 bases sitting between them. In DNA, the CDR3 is TGCGCCAGCAGTCAAGCCCCGGGGATCTCCTACGAGCAGTACTTC. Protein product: CASSQAPGISYEQYF.

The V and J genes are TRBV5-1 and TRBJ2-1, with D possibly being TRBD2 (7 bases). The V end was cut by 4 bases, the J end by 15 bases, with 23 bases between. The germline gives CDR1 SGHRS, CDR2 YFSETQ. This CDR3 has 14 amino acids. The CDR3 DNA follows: TGCGCCAGCAGCCCAGAGGGGGGGATGACGGTGCGGTTCTTC. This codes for CASSPEGGMTVRFF.

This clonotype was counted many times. CDR3 nucleotide sequence: TGTGCCAGCAGTGAACAGGCAGTTCGCTCCTACAATGAGCAGTTCTTC. Encoded protein: CASSEQAVRSYNEQFF. This chain connects TRBV6-4 to TRBJ2-1, with D tentatively TRBD1 (5 bases). Germline CDR1 MRHNA, CDR2 SNTAGT. Trimming took off 3 bases at V and 0 bases at J, with 12 bases between the two ends. The CDR3 is made up of 16 amino acids.

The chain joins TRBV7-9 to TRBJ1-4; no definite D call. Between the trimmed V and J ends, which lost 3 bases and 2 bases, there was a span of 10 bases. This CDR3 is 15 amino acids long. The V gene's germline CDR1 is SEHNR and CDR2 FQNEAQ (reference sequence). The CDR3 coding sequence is TGTGCCAGCAGCTTGGATCGGCAGACTAATGAAAAACTGTTTTTT. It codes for CASSLDRQTNEKLFF.

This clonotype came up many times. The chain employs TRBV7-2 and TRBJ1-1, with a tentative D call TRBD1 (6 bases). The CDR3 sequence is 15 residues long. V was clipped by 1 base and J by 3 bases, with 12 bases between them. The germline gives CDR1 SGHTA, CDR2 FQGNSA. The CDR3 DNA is TGTGCCAGCAGCTTAGAATTACAGGGAGACACTGAAGCTTTCTTT. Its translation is CASSLELQGDTEAFF.

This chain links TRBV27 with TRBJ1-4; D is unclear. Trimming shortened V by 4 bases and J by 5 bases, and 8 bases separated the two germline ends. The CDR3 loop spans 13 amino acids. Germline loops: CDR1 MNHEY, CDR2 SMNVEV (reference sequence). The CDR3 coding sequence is TGTGCCAGCAGTTGGGTGCAGAATGAAAAACTGTTTTTT. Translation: CASSWVQNEKLFF.